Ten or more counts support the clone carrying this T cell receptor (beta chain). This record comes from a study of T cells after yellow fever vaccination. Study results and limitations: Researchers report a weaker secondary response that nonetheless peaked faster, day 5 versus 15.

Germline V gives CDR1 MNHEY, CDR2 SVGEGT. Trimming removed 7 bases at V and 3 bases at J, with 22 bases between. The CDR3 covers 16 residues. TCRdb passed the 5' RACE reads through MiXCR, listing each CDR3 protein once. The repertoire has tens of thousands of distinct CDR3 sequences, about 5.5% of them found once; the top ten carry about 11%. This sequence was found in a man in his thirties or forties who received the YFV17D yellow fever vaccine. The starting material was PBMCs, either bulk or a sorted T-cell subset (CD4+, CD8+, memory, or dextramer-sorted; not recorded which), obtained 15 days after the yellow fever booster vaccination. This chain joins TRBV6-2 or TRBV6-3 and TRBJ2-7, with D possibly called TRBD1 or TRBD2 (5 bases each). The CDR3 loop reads CASTMRTYGGNYEQYF. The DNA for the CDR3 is TGTGCCAGCACTATGAGGACTTATGGGGGAAACTACGAGCAGTACTTC.